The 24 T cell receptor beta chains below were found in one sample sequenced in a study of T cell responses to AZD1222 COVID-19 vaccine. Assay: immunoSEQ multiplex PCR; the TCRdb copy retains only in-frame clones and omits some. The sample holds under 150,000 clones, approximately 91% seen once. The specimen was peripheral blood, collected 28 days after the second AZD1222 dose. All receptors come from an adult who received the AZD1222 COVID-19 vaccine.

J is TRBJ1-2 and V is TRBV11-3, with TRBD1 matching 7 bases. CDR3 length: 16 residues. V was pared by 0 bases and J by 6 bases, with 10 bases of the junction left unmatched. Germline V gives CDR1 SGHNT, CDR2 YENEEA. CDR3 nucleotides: TGTGCCAGCAGCTTAGATGGGACCGGACAGGATGATGGCTACACCTTC. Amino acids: CASSLDGTGQDDGYTF.

The CDR3 DNA is TGCGCCAGCAGCTTGGGGGACGGGGGGTCTGGAAACACCATATATTTT. This translates into CASSLGDGGSGNTIYF. The chain joins TRBV5-1 to TRBJ1-3; possible D gene TRBD1, 5 bases. Trimming stripped 0 bases from V and 1 base from J, with 11 bases between. The CDR3 loop spans 16 amino acids. Germline CDR1 SGHRS, CDR2 YFSETQ. Full variable domain (outside the CDR3, taken from reference TRBV5-1 and TRBJ1-3): KAGVTQTPRYLIKTRGQQVTLSCSPISGHRSVSWYQQTPGQGLQFLFEYFSETQRNKGNFPGRFSGRQFSNSRSEMNVSTLELGDSALYLCASSLGDGGSGNTIYFGEGSWLTVV.

CDR3 nucleotide sequence: TGCAGTGCTAGTGCCCCCTCCTACGAGCAGTACTTC. As protein: CSASAPSYEQYF. This sequence joins TRBV20-1 and TRBJ2-7; D uncertain. The CDR3 has 12 residues. The V gene's germline CDR1 is DFQATT and CDR2 SNEGSKA (reference sequence). Trimming took off 3 bases at V and 0 bases at J, with 6 bases between the two ends.

CDR3 region: CASSQGYEQYF. CDR3 in DNA: TGTGCCAGCTCGCAGGGGTACGAGCAGTACTTC. V usage is TRBV27 and J usage is TRBJ2-7, with D possibly TRBD1 on 6 matching bases. This CDR3 has 11 residues. From germline, CDR1 is MNHEY and CDR2 SMNVEV (reference sequence). Trimming removed 8 bases at V and 4 bases at J, with 9 bases between.

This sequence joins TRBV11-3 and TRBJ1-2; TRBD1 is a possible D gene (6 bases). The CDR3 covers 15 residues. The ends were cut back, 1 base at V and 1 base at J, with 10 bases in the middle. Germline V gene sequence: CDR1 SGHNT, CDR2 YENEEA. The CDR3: CASSLAGADNYGYTF. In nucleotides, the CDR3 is TGTGCCAGCAGCTTAGCAGGGGCCGATAACTATGGCTACACCTTC.

Here the CDR3 reads CASSLDLGGTSYNEQFF. In DNA form, the CDR3 reads TGTGCCAGCAGCTTAGATCTAGGCGGGACCTCCTACAATGAGCAGTTCTTC. This chain uses TRBV11-2 with TRBJ2-1; D possibly corresponds to TRBD2 (6 bases). Per the germline V gene, CDR1 is SGHAT and CDR2 is FQNNGV. V lost 0 bases to trimming and J lost 0 bases, with 12 bases between them. CDR3 length equals 17 residues.

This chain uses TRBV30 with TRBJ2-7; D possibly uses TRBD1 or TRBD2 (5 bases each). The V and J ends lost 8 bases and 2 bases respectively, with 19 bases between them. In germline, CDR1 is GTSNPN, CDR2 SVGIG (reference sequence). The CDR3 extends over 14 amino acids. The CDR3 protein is CAASGTSGPYEQYF. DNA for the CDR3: TGTGCCGCGTCCGGGACGTCGGGTCCCTACGAGCAGTACTTC. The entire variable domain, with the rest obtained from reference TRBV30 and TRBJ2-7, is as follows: SQTIHQWPATLVQPVGSPLSLECTVEGTSNPNLYWYRQAAGRGLQLLFYSVGIGQISSEVPQNLSASRPQDRQFILSSKKLLLSDSGFYLCAASGTSGPYEQYFGPGTRLTVT.

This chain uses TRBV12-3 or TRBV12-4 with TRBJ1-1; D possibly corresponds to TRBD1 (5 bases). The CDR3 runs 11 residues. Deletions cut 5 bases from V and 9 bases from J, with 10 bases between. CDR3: CASSGQGKAFF. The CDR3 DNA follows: TGTGCCAGCAGTGGTCAGGGAAAAGCTTTCTTT.

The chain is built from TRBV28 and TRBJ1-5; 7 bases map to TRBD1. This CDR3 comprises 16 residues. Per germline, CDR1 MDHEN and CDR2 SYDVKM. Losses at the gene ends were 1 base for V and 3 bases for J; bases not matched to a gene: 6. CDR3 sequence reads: CASSLLRGLVNQPQHF. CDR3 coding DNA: TGTGCCAGCAGTTTATTAAGGGGGCTAGTCAATCAGCCCCAGCATTTT. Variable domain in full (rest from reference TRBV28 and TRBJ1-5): DVKVTQSSRYLVKRTGEKVFLECVQDMDHENMFWYRQDPGLGLRLIYFSYDVKMKEKGDIPEGYSVSREKKERFSLILESASTNQTSMYLCASSLLRGLVNQPQHFGDGTRLSIL.

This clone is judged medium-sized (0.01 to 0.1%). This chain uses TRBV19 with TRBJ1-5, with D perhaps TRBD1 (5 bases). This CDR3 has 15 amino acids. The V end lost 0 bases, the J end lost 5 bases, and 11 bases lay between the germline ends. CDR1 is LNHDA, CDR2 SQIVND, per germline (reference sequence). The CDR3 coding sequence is TGTGCCAGTAGTATAGAAGGGGAGTCTTATCAGCCCCAGCATTTT. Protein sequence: CASSIEGESYQPQHF. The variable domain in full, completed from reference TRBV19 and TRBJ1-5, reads DGGITQSPKYLFRKEGQNVTLSCEQNLNHDAMYWYRQDPGQGLRLIYYSQIVNDFQKGDIAEGYSVSREKKESFPLTVTSAQKNPTAFYLCASSIEGESYQPQHFGDGTRLSIL.

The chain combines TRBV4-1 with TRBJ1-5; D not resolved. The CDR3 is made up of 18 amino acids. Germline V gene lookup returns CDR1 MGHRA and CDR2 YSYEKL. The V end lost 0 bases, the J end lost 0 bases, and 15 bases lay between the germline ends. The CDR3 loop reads CASSQDYNDIYSNQPQHF. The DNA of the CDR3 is TGCGCCAGCAGCCAAGATTATAATGACATCTATAGCAATCAGCCCCAGCATTTT.

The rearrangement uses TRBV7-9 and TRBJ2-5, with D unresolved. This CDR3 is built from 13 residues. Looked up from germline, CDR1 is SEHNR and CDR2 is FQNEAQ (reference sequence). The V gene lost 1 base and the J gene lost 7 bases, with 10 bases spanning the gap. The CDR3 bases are TGTGCCAGCAGCTTAGGGGCCCCCGGGACCCAGTACTTC. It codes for CASSLGAPGTQYF.

The CDR3 spells CASSHTGTASGELFF. As DNA, the CDR3 is TGTGCCAGCAGCCATACCGGGACAGCTAGCGGGGAGCTGTTTTTT. V and J are TRBV3-1 (or the pseudogene TRBV3-2) and TRBJ2-2, with 7 bases identical to TRBD1. The junction had 8 bases not matched to a gene; V was cut back by 3 bases and J by 7 bases. The CDR3 is 15 amino acids. The germline gives CDR1 LGHDT, CDR2 YNNKEL (reference sequence).

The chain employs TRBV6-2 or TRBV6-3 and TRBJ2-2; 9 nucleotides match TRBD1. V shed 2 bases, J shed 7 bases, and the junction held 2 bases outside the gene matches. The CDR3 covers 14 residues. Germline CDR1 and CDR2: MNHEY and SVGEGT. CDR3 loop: CASSYRQGGGELFF. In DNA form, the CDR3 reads TGTGCCAGCAGTTACAGACAGGGGGGCGGGGAGCTGTTTTTT.

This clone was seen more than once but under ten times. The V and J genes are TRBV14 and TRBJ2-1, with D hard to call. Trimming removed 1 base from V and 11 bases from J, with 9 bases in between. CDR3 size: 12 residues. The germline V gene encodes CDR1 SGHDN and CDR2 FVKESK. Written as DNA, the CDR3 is TGTGCCAGCAGCCAAGGCAACCGGAAGCAGTTCTTC. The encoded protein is CASSQGNRKQFF.

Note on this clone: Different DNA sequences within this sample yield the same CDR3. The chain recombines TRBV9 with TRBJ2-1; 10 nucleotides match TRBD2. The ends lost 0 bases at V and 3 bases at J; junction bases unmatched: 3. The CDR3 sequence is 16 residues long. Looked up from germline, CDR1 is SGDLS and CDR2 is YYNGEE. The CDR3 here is CASSVAWTSGYNEQFF. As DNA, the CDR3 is TGTGCCAGCAGCGTAGCATGGACTAGCGGCTACAATGAGCAGTTCTTC.

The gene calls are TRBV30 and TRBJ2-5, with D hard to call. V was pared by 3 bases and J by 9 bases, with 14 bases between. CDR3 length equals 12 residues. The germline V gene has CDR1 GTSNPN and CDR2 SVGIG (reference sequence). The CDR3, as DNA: TGTGCCTGGAGCGTCGGCTTCGAGGCCCAGTACTTC. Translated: CAWSVGFEAQYF.

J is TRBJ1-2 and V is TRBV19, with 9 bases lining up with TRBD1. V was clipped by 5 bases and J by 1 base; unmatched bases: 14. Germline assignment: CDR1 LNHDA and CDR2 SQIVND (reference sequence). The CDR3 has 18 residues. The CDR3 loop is CASSEPRVGTGRNYGYTF. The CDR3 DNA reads TGTGCCAGTAGTGAACCAAGGGTTGGGACAGGGCGTAACTATGGCTACACCTTC.

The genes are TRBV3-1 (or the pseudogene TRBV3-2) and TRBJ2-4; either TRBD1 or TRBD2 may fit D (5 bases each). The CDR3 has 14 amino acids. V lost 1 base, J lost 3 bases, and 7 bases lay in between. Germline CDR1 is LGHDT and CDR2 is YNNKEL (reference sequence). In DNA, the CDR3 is TGTGCCAGCAGCCAAGGGGGGAACAAAAACATTCAGTACTTC. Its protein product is CASSQGGNKNIQYF.

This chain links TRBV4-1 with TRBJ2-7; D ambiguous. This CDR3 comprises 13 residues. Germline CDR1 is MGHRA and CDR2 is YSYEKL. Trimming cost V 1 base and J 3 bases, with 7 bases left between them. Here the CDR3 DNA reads TGCGCCAGCAGCCAAGTCCTAGTCTACGAGCAGTACTTC. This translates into CASSQVLVYEQYF.

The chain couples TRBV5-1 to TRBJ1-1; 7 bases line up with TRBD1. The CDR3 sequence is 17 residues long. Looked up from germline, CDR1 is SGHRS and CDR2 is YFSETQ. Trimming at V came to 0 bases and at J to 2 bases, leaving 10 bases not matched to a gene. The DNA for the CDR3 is TGCGCCAGCAGCTTGGGTCCTAAAGGGGGCGGAAACACTGAAGCTTTCTTT. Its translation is CASSLGPKGGGNTEAFF.

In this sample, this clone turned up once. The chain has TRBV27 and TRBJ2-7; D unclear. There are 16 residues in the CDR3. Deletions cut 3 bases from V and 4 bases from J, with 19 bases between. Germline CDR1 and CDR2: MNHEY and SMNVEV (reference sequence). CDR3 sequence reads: CASSLSRTSNLYEQYF. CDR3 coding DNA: TGTGCCAGCAGTTTGTCTAGAACCTCGAATCTTTACGAGCAGTACTTC.

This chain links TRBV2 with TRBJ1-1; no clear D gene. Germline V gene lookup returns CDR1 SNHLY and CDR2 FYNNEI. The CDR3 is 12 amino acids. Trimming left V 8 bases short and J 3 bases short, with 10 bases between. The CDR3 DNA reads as TGTGCCAGCCGGGCTCCGGACACTGAAGCTTTCTTT. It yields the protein CASRAPDTEAFF. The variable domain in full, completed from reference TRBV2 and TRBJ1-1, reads EPEVTQTPSHQVTQMGQEVILRCVPISNHLYFYWYRQILGQKVEFLVSFYNNEISEKSEIFDDQFSVERPDGSNFTLKIRSTKLEDSAMYFCASRAPDTEAFFGQGTRLTVV.

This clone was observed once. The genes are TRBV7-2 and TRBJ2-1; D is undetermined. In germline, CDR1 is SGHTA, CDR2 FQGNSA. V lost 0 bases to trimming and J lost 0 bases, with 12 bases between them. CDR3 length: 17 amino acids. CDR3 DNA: TGTGCCAGCAGCTTAGCGGTGTCAGTGGCCTCCTACAATGAGCAGTTCTTC. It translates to CASSLAVSVASYNEQFF.